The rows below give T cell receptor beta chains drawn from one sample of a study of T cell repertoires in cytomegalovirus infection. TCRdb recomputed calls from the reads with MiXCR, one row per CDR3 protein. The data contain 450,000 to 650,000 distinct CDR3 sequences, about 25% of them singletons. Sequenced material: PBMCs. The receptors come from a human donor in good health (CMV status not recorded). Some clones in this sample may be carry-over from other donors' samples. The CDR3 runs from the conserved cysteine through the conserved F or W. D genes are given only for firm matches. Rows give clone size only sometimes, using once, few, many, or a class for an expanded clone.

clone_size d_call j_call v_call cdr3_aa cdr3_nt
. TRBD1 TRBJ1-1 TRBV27 CASSSTPGGLNTEAFF TGTGCCAGCAGTTCCACACCAGGGGGCTTGAACACTGAAGCTTTCTTT
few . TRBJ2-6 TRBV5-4 CASSFGSPGANVLTF TGTGCCAGCAGCTTTGGGTCACCTGGGGCCAACGTCCTGACTTTC
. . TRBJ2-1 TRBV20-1 CSARRAGKDYEQFF TGCAGTGCTAGGAGGGCAGGTAAAGACTATGAGCAGTTCTTC
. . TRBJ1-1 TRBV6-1 CASRSPGRNTEAFF TGTGCCAGCAGATCCCCCGGACGTAACACTGAAGCTTTCTTT
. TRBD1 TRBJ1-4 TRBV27 CASSLSFRGAGEKLFF TGTGCCAGCAGTTTATCTTTCAGGGGGGCCGGTGAAAAACTGTTTTTT
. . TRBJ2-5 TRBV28 CASSFESRDWGETQYF TGTGCCAGCAGTTTTGAGTCGCGGGACTGGGGAGAGACCCAGTACTTC
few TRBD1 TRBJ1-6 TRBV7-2 CASSLGSGGRSPLHF TGTGCCAGCAGCTTAGGGTCAGGGGGTCGATCACCCCTCCACTTT
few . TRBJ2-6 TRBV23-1 CARYDLAAPPGANVLTF TGCGCCCGCTACGACCTGGCCGCACCTCCTGGGGCCAACGTCCTGACTTTC
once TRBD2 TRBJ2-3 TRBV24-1 CATSDPGGPGTDTQYF TGTGCCACCAGTGACCCGGGAGGGCCCGGCACAGATACGCAGTATTTT
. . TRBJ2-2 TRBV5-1 CASSSLSGNTGELFF TGCGCCAGCAGCTCGCTTAGCGGGAACACCGGGGAGCTGTTTTTT
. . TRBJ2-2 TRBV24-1 CATSFLGELFF TGTGCCACCAGTTTTCTCGGGGAGCTGTTTTTT
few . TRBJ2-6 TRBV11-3 CASSLASTGTRSGANVLTF TGTGCCAGCAGCTTAGCCTCGACAGGAACCCGCTCTGGGGCCAACGTCCTGACTTTC
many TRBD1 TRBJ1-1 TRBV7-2 CASSSVTGATEAFF TGTGCCAGCAGCTCCGTAACAGGGGCCACTGAAGCTTTCTTT
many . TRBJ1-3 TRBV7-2 CASSLGGGSGNTIYF TGTGCCAGCAGCTTAGGAGGGGGTAGTGGAAACACCATATATTTT
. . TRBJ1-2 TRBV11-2 CASSQTQGYNYGYTF TGTGCCAGCAGCCAAACCCAGGGTTATAACTATGGCTACACCTTC
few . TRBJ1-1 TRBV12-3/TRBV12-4 CASRPGTEAFF TGTGCCAGCAGGCCAGGGACTGAAGCTTTCTTT